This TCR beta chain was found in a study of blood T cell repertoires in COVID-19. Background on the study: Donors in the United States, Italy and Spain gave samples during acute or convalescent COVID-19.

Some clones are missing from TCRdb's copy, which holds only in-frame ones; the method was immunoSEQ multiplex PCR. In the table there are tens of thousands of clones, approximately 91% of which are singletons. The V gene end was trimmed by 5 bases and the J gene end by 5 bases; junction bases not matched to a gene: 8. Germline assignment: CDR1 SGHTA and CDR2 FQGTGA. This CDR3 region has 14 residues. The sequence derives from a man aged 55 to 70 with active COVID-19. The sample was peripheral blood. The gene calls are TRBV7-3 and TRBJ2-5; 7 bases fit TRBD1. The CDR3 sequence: CASSPRGGRETQYF. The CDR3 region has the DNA TGTGCCAGCAGCCCAAGAGGGGGCCGGGAGACCCAGTACTTC.